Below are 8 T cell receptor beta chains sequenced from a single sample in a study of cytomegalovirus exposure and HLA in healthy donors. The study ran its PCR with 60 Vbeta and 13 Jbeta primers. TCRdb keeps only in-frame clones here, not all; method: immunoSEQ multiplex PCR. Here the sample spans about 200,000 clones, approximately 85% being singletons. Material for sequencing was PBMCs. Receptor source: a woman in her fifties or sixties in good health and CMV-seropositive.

In nucleotides, the CDR3 is TGTGCCAGCATGGTATCGGTGTCGGGGGGCTATGGCTACACCTTC. This gives the protein CASMVSVSGGYGYTF. The chain combines TRBV27 with TRBJ1-2; D might be TRBD1 (5 bases). Germline-derived CDR1 and CDR2 are MNHEY and SMNVEV (reference sequence). CDR3 size: 15 residues. The germline V and J ends were trimmed by 7 bases and 4 bases, with 19 bases remaining between them.

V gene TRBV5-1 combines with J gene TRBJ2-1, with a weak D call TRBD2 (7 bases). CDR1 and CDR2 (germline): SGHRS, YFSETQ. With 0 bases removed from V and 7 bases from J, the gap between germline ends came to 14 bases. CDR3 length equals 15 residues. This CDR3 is CASSLDAGAGNEQFF. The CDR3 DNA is TGCGCCAGCAGCTTGGATGCGGGGGCGGGGAATGAGCAGTTCTTC.

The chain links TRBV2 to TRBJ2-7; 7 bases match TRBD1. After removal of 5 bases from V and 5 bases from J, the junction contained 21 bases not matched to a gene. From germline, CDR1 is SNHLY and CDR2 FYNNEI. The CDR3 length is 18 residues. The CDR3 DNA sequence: TGTGCCAGCAGTTTTTTACCCGGGACAGTTCTTTCGAGAGACGAGCAGTACTTC. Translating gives CASSFLPGTVLSRDEQYF.

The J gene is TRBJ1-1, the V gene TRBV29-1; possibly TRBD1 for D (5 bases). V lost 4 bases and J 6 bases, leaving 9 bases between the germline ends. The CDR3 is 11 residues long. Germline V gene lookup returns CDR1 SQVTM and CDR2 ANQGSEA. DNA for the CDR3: TGCAGCGTTGGTCGGGGGGCTGAAGCTTTCTTT. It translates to CSVGRGAEAFF.

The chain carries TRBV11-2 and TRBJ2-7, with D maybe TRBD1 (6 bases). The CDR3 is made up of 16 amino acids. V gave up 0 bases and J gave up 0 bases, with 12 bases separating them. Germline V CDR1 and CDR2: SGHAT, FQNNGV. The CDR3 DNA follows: TGTGCCAGCAGCTTAGATAGTGGGACATTCTCCTACGAGCAGTACTTC. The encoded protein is CASSLDSGTFSYEQYF. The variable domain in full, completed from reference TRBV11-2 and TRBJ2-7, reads EAGVAQSPRYKIIEKRQSVAFWCNPISGHATLYWYQQILGQGPKLLIQFQNNGVVDDSQLPKDRFSAERLKGVDSTLKIQPAKLEDSAVYLCASSLDSGTFSYEQYFGPGTRLTVT.

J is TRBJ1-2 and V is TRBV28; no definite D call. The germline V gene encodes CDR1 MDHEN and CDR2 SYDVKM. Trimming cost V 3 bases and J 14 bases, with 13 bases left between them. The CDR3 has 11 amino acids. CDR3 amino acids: CASSFLEGQTF. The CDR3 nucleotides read TGTGCCAGCAGTTTCCTGGAGGGTCAAACCTTC.

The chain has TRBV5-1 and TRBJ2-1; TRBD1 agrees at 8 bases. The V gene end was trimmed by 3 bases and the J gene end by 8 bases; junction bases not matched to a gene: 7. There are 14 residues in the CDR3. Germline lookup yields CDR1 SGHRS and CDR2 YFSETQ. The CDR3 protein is CASSSGQANDEQFF. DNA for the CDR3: TGCGCCAGCAGCTCGGGACAGGCTAACGATGAGCAGTTCTTC.

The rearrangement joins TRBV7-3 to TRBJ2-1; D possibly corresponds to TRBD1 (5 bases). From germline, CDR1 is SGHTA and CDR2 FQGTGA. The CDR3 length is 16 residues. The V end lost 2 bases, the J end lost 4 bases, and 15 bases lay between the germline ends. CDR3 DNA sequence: TGTGCCAGCAGCTTATCCTCGGGTGGGGCTTACAATGAGCAGTTCTTC. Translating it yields CASSLSSGGAYNEQFF.